These T cell receptor beta chains were read from a single sample in a study of blood T cell repertoires in COVID-19. The data were produced by immunoSEQ multiplex PCR, yet TCRdb's version contains in-frame clones alone and is incomplete. The sample yields about 73,000 clones, 70% to 85% seen once. Sequencing used peripheral blood. The source is a woman aged 60-75 years with acute or convalescent COVID-19. CDR3s include the opening cysteine and the closing phenylalanine or tryptophan. Fields, in order: D gene, J gene, V gene, clone size, CDR3 protein, CDR3 DNA. D genes are given only for firm matches. Only some rows state a clone size, as once, few, many or a class for expanded clones.

D: TRBD1; J: TRBJ1-2; V: TRBV5-6; size: .; CDR3: CASSFAYRGSNYGYTF; DNA: TGTGCCAGCAGCTTCGCCTACAGGGGCTCAAACTATGGCTACACCTTC
D: TRBD2; J: TRBJ2-5; V: TRBV5-1; size: .; CDR3: CASSLKASGEKTQYF; DNA: TGCGCCAGCAGCTTGAAGGCTAGCGGGGAGAAGACCCAGTACTTC
D: TRBD1; J: TRBJ2-1; V: TRBV18; size: .; CDR3: CASSPAGTGLHNEQFF; DNA: TGTGCCAGCTCACCAGCCGGGACAGGGCTTCACAATGAGCAGTTCTTC
D: .; J: TRBJ2-7; V: TRBV5-1; size: .; CDR3: CASSLVQDPYEQYF; DNA: TGCGCCAGCAGCTTGGTACAGGACCCTTACGAGCAGTACTTC
D: .; J: TRBJ2-6; V: TRBV30; size: .; CDR3: CAWSGGQGANVLTF; DNA: TGTGCCTGGAGTGGGGGGCAGGGGGCCAACGTCCTGACTTTC
D: .; J: TRBJ2-7; V: TRBV18; size: .; CDR3: CASSPISTHSYEQYF; DNA: TGTGCCAGCTCACCGATCTCTACCCACTCCTACGAGCAGTACTTC
D: TRBD2; J: TRBJ2-3; V: TRBV5-1; size: .; CDR3: CASSLDTSGGGPDTQYF; DNA: TGCGCCAGCAGCTTGGATACTAGCGGGGGGGGCCCAGATACGCAGTATTTT
D: .; J: TRBJ1-4; V: TRBV7-9; size: .; CDR3: CASSLGEQEKLFF; DNA: TGTGCCAGCAGCTTGGGAGAACAGGAAAAACTGTTTTTT
D: .; J: TRBJ1-1; V: TRBV6-6; size: .; CDR3: CASSPGGSMNTEAFF; DNA: TGTGCCAGCAGTCCCGGGGGGTCCATGAACACTGAAGCTTTCTTT
D: TRBD1; J: TRBJ1-5; V: TRBV19; size: .; CDR3: CASSIQKGANQPQHF; DNA: TGTGCCAGTAGTATTCAAAAGGGGGCTAATCAGCCCCAGCATTTT
D: TRBD1; J: TRBJ1-2; V: TRBV6-6; size: .; CDR3: CASRLTGTNYGYTF; DNA: TGTGCCAGCAGATTGACAGGGACTAACTATGGCTACACCTTC
D: .; J: TRBJ1-1; V: TRBV2; size: few; CDR3: CASREESGRTEAFF; DNA: TGTGCCAGCAGAGAAGAATCTGGTAGAACTGAAGCTTTCTTT
D: TRBD1; J: TRBJ2-7; V: TRBV5-1; size: few; CDR3: CASSTRTGSGGEQYF; DNA: TGCGCCAGCAGCACCCGGACAGGGTCAGGCGGCGAGCAGTACTTC
D: TRBD1; J: TRBJ1-1; V: TRBV6-6; size: .; CDR3: CASSSPGQGSTEAFF; DNA: TGTGCCAGCAGTTCTCCGGGACAGGGCTCCACTGAAGCTTTCTTT
D: TRBD2; J: TRBJ2-2; V: TRBV6-1; size: .; CDR3: CASSEAAARLAWGTGELFF; DNA: TGTGCCAGCAGTGAAGCCGCTGCCCGACTAGCCTGGGGCACCGGGGAGCTGTTTTTT
D: TRBD2; J: TRBJ2-3; V: TRBV9; size: .; CDR3: CASSPRTSGGTDTQYF; DNA: TGTGCCAGCAGCCCCAGGACTAGCGGGGGGACAGATACGCAGTATTTT
D: TRBD1; J: TRBJ2-3; V: TRBV27; size: .; CDR3: CASRGPDRGTDTQYF; DNA: TGTGCCAGCAGAGGGCCGGACAGGGGCACAGATACGCAGTATTTT
D: TRBD2; J: TRBJ2-1; V: TRBV11-2; size: once; CDR3: CASRGRNAAGANEQFF; DNA: TGTGCCAGCAGGGGGAGGAACGCAGCGGGAGCTAATGAGCAGTTCTTC
D: TRBD2; J: TRBJ2-5; V: TRBV7-3; size: .; CDR3: CASSAGTSGTQETQYF; DNA: TGTGCCAGCAGCGCAGGGACTAGCGGGACCCAAGAGACCCAGTACTTC
D: .; J: TRBJ2-5; V: TRBV28; size: once; CDR3: CASSLPQGGETQYF; DNA: TGTGCCAGCAGTTTACCGCAGGGAGGCGAGACCCAGTACTTC
D: TRBD2; J: TRBJ2-2; V: TRBV4-1; size: .; CDR3: CASSQDGGGPGTGELFF; DNA: TGCGCCAGCAGCCAAGATGGCGGGGGGCCCGGCACCGGGGAGCTGTTTTTT
D: TRBD1; J: TRBJ1-1; V: TRBV6-2/TRBV6-3; size: .; CDR3: CASSLITTGGVGTEAFF; DNA: TGTGCCAGCAGTCTAATTACCACAGGGGGCGTTGGCACTGAAGCTTTCTTT
D: TRBD2; J: TRBJ2-5; V: TRBV30; size: .; CDR3: CAWRGTSGVTTQYF; DNA: TGTGCCTGGAGGGGAACTAGCGGGGTTACGACCCAGTACTTC
D: TRBD1; J: TRBJ1-6; V: TRBV19; size: .; CDR3: CASSAGQGYGKDSPLHF; DNA: TGTGCCAGTAGTGCGGGACAGGGGTACGGGAAGGATTCACCCCTCCACTTT
D: TRBD2; J: TRBJ2-5; V: TRBV5-3; size: few; CDR3: CARSLGTSGETQYF; DNA: TGTGCCAGAAGCTTGGGGACTAGCGGAGAGACCCAGTACTTC
D: .; J: TRBJ1-5; V: TRBV14; size: .; CDR3: CASSQIRQGRGQPQHF; DNA: TGTGCCAGCAGCCAAATAAGGCAGGGTAGGGGTCAGCCCCAGCATTTT
D: .; J: TRBJ2-7; V: TRBV4-2; size: .; CDR3: CASSQVSGPRDEQYF; DNA: TGTGCCAGCAGCCAAGTTTCCGGTCCTCGGGACGAGCAGTACTTC
D: .; J: TRBJ2-5; V: TRBV25-1; size: .; CDR3: CASSEVGVGTQYF; DNA: TGTGCCAGCAGTGAAGTAGGGGTTGGGACCCAGTACTTC
D: .; J: TRBJ1-2; V: TRBV12-3/TRBV12-4; size: few; CDR3: CASSQGLYGYTF; DNA: TGTGCCAGCAGTCAAGGACTCTATGGCTACACCTTC
D: .; J: TRBJ2-7; V: TRBV6-5; size: once; CDR3: CASSGNDRLSYEQYF; DNA: TGTGCCAGCTCCGGGAACGACAGGTTATCCTACGAGCAGTACTTC
D: TRBD2; J: TRBJ2-3; V: TRBV7-3; size: .; CDR3: CASSRGTIDTQYF; DNA: TGTGCCAGCAGCCGCGGGACTATAGATACGCAGTATTTT
D: TRBD1; J: TRBJ1-1; V: TRBV4-1; size: .; CDR3: CASSHPGQGHTEAFF; DNA: TGCGCCAGCAGCCACCCGGGACAGGGCCACACTGAAGCTTTCTTT
D: .; J: TRBJ1-5; V: TRBV2; size: .; CDR3: CASRPGMGSNQPQHF; DNA: TGTGCCAGCAGACCAGGGATGGGTAGCAATCAGCCCCAGCATTTT
D: .; J: TRBJ1-4; V: TRBV9; size: .; CDR3: CASSVLEGETNEKLFF; DNA: TGTGCCAGCAGCGTCCTCGAGGGGGAGACTAATGAAAAACTGTTTTTT
D: .; J: TRBJ2-5; V: TRBV6-5; size: .; CDR3: CASRPAGGVGTQYF; DNA: TGTGCCAGCAGACCGGCGGGCGGGGTAGGGACCCAGTACTTC
D: TRBD1; J: TRBJ1-4; V: TRBV14; size: .; CDR3: CASSQDPRQGAFGANEKLFF; DNA: TGTGCCAGCAGCCAAGATCCGAGACAGGGGGCCTTCGGAGCTAATGAAAAACTGTTTTTT
D: TRBD2; J: TRBJ2-7; V: TRBV7-2; size: few; CDR3: CASSLRGGQYF; DNA: TGTGCCAGCAGCTTGCGGGGGGGCCAGTACTTC
D: .; J: TRBJ2-7; V: TRBV7-2; size: .; CDR3: CASGRPPSYEQYF; DNA: TGTGCCAGCGGGCGCCCGCCTTCCTACGAGCAGTACTTC
D: TRBD1; J: TRBJ1-6; V: TRBV28; size: .; CDR3: CASRPGTGGSPLHF; DNA: TGTGCCAGCAGGCCCGGGACAGGAGGGTCACCCCTCCACTTT
D: TRBD1; J: TRBJ1-2; V: TRBV27; size: .; CDR3: CASSPWDSTGNGYTF; DNA: TGTGCCAGCAGTCCATGGGACTCGACAGGGAATGGCTACACCTTC
D: .; J: TRBJ1-4; V: TRBV6-5; size: .; CDR3: CASSYSGRQELEKLFF; DNA: TGTGCCAGCAGTTACTCGGGGCGACAGGAGCTCGAAAAACTGTTTTTT
D: .; J: TRBJ2-2; V: TRBV5-1; size: .; CDR3: CASSLGRDKRELFF; DNA: TGCGCCAGCAGCTTGGGACGGGATAAGCGGGAGCTGTTTTTT
D: .; J: TRBJ1-2; V: TRBV7-3; size: .; CDR3: CASSLDAGPFGYTF; DNA: TGTGCCAGCAGCTTAGACGCAGGGCCCTTTGGCTACACCTTC
D: .; J: TRBJ2-1; V: TRBV7-2; size: few; CDR3: CASSSYGLSEQFF; DNA: TGTGCCAGCAGCTCGTATGGACTATCCGAGCAGTTCTTC
D: .; J: TRBJ1-1; V: TRBV19; size: .; CDR3: CASRPGNHAVSNTEAFF; DNA: TGTGCCAGCCGCCCCGGCAATCACGCGGTGAGTAACACTGAAGCTTTCTTT
D: TRBD1; J: TRBJ1-3; V: TRBV6-5; size: .; CDR3: CASSTGQGSGNTIYF; DNA: TGTGCCAGCAGCACCGGACAGGGTTCGGGAAACACCATATATTTT
D: .; J: TRBJ1-4; V: TRBV5-1; size: once; CDR3: CASSFTGVDEKLFF; DNA: TGCGCCAGCAGCTTTACAGGCGTGGATGAAAAACTGTTTTTT
D: TRBD2; J: TRBJ2-3; V: TRBV18; size: .; CDR3: CASSPPGSGGPDTQYF; DNA: TGTGCCAGCTCACCACCGGGTAGCGGGGGGCCAGATACGCAGTATTTT
D: .; J: TRBJ2-7; V: TRBV9; size: .; CDR3: CASSVAGSLYEQYF; DNA: TGTGCCAGCAGCGTAGCAGGGTCCCTCTACGAGCAGTACTTC
D: .; J: TRBJ1-5; V: TRBV6-5; size: few; CDR3: CASTTGLGGEPQHF; DNA: TGTGCCAGCACCACTGGGCTCGGGGGGGAGCCCCAGCATTTT
D: .; J: TRBJ1-3; V: TRBV24-1; size: .; CDR3: CATSDSTGYGGNTIYF; DNA: TGTGCCACCAGTGATTCAACAGGGTATGGTGGAAACACCATATATTTT
D: TRBD2; J: TRBJ2-1; V: TRBV29-1; size: .; CDR3: CSGRTSGTNNEQFF; DNA: TGCAGCGGAAGGACTAGCGGGACCAACAATGAGCAGTTCTTC
D: .; J: TRBJ1-5; V: TRBV21-1; size: .; CDR3: CASPKGTGISQINQPQHF; DNA: TGTGCCAGCCCCAAGGGGACAGGGATTTCACAGATTAATCAGCCCCAGCATTTT
D: .; J: TRBJ2-7; V: TRBV5-4; size: once; CDR3: CASSYDRSSYEQYF; DNA: TGTGCCAGCAGCTACGACAGGAGCTCCTACGAGCAGTACTTC
D: .; J: TRBJ2-6; V: TRBV27; size: .; CDR3: CASSHGQGANVLTF; DNA: TGTGCCAGCAGCCACGGACAGGGGGCCAACGTCCTGACTTTC